These T cell receptor beta chains were read from a single sample in a study of blood T cell repertoires in COVID-19. Clones were sequenced by immunoSEQ multiplex PCR, and TCRdb holds only the in-frame ones, with some missing. The table lists some 120,000 clones, 80% to 90% of them singletons, with about 20% in the top ten. The sequenced material came from peripheral blood. Source of these receptors: a human donor with acute or convalescent COVID-19. The donor label of this sample is uncertain. Both conserved end residues are part of each CDR3. The D gene is left open where the match is weak. Size is stated for part of the rows, as once, few or many counts, or as a class when the clone is expanded.

j_gene	v_gene	d_gene	abundance	CDR3nt	CDR3aa
TRBJ2-1	TRBV28	TRBD2	.	TGTGCCAGCCTCGGGACTAGCGGACCATCCTACAATGAGCAGTTCTTC	CASLGTSGPSYNEQFF
TRBJ2-1	TRBV9	.	.	TGTGCCAGCAGCCTTAGCGACTACCTGGTTGATGAGCAGTTCTTC	CASSLSDYLVDEQFF
TRBJ2-1	TRBV6-6	.	.	TGTGCCAGCATCGGCGGGTCTAGCTCCTACAATGAGCAGTTCTTC	CASIGGSSSYNEQFF
TRBJ2-1	TRBV25-1	TRBD2	.	TGTGCCAGCAGCGCGACTAGCGGGGCATACAATGAGCAGTTCTTC	CASSATSGAYNEQFF
TRBJ1-2	TRBV30	.	.	TGTGCCTCGAGGGGGGCTAGCTATGGCTACACCTTC	CASRGASYGYTF
TRBJ1-2	TRBV10-3	.	.	TGTGCCATCAGTGGTAGTCAGGGGAACTATGGCTACACCTTC	CAISGSQGNYGYTF
TRBJ2-7	TRBV5-4	TRBD2	.	TGTGCCAGCAGCTTAGGAACTAGCGGGGGCTACGAGCAGTACTTC	CASSLGTSGGYEQYF
TRBJ2-7	TRBV6-2/TRBV6-3	.	.	TGTGCCAGCAGTTCCTGGGGGCTGACCTACGAGCAGTACTTC	CASSSWGLTYEQYF
TRBJ2-1	TRBV30	TRBD2	.	TGTGCCTGGAGTGTACCGACTAGCGGGTGGATGAATGAGCAGTTCTTC	CAWSVPTSGWMNEQFF
TRBJ2-1	TRBV6-4	TRBD1	once	TGTGCCAGCAGCGACCGGGACAGGGCCCAGGGACACTACAATGAGCAGTTCTTC	CASSDRDRAQGHYNEQFF
TRBJ1-2	TRBV28	.	.	TGTGCCAGCAACTTCGGGAATTCTAACTATGGCTACACCTTC	CASNFGNSNYGYTF
TRBJ2-1	TRBV9	TRBD2	once	TGTGCCAGCAGCGTAGGGACTAGCGGGTACAATGAGCAGTTCTTC	CASSVGTSGYNEQFF
TRBJ1-2	TRBV2	.	.	TGTGCCAGCGGTTCACAGGGAGACTTTAACTATGGCTACACCTTC	CASGSQGDFNYGYTF
TRBJ2-2	TRBV3-1/TRBV3-2	.	.	TGTGCCAGCAGCCTTTCACTACAGGGTTCCACCGGGGAGCTGTTTTTT	CASSLSLQGSTGELFF
TRBJ1-1	TRBV27	TRBD1	.	TGTGCCAGCAGTTTAAAACAGGGGTTTGACACTGAAGCTTTCTTT	CASSLKQGFDTEAFF
TRBJ1-2	TRBV3-1/TRBV3-2	.	few	TGTGCCAGCAGCCCCCCCCAGGGGTATCTCTACACCTTC	CASSPPQGYLYTF
TRBJ1-5	TRBV15	.	.	TGTGCCACCAGCCCCAGCGGGGGGCGATCTGGCAATCAGCCCCAGCATTTT	CATSPSGGRSGNQPQHF
TRBJ1-2	TRBV16	.	.	TGTGCCAGCAGCCAATCGAGCGGCCGTGGCTACACCTTC	CASSQSSGRGYTF
TRBJ2-3	TRBV7-9	.	.	TGTGCCAGCAGCGTACGGGGGGCGGGCACAGATACGCAGTATTTT	CASSVRGAGTDTQYF
TRBJ1-1	TRBV2	TRBD1	few	TGTGCCAGCATGAGACAGGGGGCCAACACTGAAGCTTTCTTT	CASMRQGANTEAFF
TRBJ1-4	TRBV28	TRBD1	.	TGTGCCAGCAGACGGACAGGGGGCGGAAAACTGTTTTTT	CASRRTGGGKLFF
TRBJ1-5	TRBV4-2	.	.	TGTGCCAGCAGCCAATTCCTAACAGGATCTGAACAGCCCCAGCATTTT	CASSQFLTGSEQPQHF
TRBJ2-7	TRBV7-9	.	.	TGTGCCAGCAGCTTAGACACCCCCTACGAGCAGTACTTC	CASSLDTPYEQYF
TRBJ1-2	TRBV6-1	TRBD1	.	TGTGCCAGCAGTGCATGGGGACAGGGGGTGTCCTATGGCTACACCTTC	CASSAWGQGVSYGYTF
TRBJ2-3	TRBV19	TRBD2	.	TGTGCCAGTAGGCTAGCGGGGGGAGATACGCAGTATTTT	CASRLAGGDTQYF
TRBJ2-7	TRBV5-1	.	.	TGCGCCAGCAGCTTTGGGGAGTCGGAGCAGTACTTC	CASSFGESEQYF
TRBJ2-3	TRBV19	TRBD1	.	TGTGCCAGTACCGGGACAGGGGGTGGGGATACGCAGTATTTT	CASTGTGGGDTQYF
TRBJ2-1	TRBV7-3	TRBD1	.	TGTGCCAGCAGCTTACTAGGCGGACAGGGGGCACTGACTGAGCAGTTCTTC	CASSLLGGQGALTEQFF